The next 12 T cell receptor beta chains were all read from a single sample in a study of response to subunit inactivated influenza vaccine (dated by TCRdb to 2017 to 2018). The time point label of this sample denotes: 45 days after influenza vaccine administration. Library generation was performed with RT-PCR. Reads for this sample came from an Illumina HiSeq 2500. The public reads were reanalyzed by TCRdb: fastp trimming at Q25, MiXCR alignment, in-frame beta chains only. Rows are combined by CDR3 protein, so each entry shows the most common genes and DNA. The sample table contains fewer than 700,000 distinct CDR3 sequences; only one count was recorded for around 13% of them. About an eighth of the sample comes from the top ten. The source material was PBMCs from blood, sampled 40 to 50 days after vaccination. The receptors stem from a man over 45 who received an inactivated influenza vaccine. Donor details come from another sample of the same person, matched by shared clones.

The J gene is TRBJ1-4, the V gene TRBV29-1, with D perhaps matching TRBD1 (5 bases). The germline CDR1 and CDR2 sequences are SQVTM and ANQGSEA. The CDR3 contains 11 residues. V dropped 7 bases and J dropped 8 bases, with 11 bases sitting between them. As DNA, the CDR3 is TGCAGCGCTCGGCGGGGGGAAAAACTGTTTTTT. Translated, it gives CSARRGEKLFF.

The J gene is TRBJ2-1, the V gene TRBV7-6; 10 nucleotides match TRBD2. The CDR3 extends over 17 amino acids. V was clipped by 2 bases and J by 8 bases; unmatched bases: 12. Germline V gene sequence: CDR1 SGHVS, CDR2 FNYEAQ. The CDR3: CASSLPVYRTSGYEQFF. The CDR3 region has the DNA TGTGCCAGCAGCTTACCGGTCTATCGGACTAGCGGTTATGAGCAGTTCTTC.

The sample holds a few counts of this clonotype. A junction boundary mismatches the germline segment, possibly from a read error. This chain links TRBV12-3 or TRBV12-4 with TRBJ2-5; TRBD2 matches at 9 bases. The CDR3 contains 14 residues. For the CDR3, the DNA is TGTGCCAGCAGTCCCCCGGGGCTAGCGGGACCTTTACACTTC. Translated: CASSPPGLAGPLHF.

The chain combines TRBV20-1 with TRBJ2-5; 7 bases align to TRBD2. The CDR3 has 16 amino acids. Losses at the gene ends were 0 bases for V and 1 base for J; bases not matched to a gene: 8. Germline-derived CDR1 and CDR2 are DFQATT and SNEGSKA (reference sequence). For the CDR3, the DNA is TGCAGTGCTAGAGATATTAGCGGGCAGAGCCAAGAGACCCAGTACTTC. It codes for CSARDISGQSQETQYF.

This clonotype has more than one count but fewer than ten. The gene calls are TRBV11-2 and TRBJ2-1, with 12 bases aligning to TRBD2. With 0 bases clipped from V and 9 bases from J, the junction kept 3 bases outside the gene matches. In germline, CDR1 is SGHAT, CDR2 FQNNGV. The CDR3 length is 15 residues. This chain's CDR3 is CASSLDLAGGIEQFF. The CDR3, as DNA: TGTGCCAGCAGCTTAGACCTAGCGGGAGGGATTGAGCAGTTCTTC.

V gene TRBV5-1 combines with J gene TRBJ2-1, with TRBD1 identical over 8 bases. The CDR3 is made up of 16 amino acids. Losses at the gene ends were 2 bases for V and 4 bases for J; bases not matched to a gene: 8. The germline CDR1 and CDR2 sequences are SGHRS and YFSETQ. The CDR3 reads CASSFNPGQVYNEQFF. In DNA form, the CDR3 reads TGCGCCAGCAGCTTTAATCCGGGACAGGTTTACAATGAGCAGTTCTTC.

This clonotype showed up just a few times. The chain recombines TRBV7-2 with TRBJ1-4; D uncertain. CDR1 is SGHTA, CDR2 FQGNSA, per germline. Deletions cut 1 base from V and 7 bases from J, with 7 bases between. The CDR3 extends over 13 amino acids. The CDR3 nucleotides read TGTGCCAGCAGCTTAGGAGCAGGTGAAAAACTGTTTTTT. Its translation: CASSLGAGEKLFF.

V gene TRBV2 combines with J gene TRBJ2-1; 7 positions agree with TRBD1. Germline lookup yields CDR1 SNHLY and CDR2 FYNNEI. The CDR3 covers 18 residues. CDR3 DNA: TGTACCTTCTGTTTTTACAGGGGACGCGGGTTATCGGGCAATGAGCAGTTCTTC. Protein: CTFCFYRGRGLSGNEQFF.

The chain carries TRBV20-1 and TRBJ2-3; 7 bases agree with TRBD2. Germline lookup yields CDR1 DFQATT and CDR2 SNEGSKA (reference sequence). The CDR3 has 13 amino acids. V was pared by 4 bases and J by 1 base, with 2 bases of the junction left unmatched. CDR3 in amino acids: CSAIRGGTDTQYF. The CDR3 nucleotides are TGCAGTGCTATTCGGGGGGGCACAGATACGCAGTATTTT.

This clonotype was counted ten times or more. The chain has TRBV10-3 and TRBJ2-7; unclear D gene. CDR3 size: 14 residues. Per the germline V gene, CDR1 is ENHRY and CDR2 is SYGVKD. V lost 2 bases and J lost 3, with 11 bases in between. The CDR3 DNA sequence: TGTGCCATCAGTGAGCCCCTAGGGTACTACGAGCAGTACTTC. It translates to CAISEPLGYYEQYF.

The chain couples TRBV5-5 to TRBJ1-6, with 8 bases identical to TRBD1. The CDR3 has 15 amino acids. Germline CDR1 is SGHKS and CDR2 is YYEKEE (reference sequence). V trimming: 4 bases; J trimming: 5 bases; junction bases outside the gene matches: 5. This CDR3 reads CASSASTGDNSPLHF. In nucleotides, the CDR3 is TGTGCCAGCAGCGCTTCGACAGGGGATAATTCACCCCTCCACTTT.

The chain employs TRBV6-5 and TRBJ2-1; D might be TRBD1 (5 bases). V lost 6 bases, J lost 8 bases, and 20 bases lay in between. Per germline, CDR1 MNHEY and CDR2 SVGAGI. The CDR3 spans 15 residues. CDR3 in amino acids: CASSYRQTLGDEQFF. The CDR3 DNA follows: TGTGCCAGCAGCTATCGACAGACCCTGGGCGATGAGCAGTTCTTC.